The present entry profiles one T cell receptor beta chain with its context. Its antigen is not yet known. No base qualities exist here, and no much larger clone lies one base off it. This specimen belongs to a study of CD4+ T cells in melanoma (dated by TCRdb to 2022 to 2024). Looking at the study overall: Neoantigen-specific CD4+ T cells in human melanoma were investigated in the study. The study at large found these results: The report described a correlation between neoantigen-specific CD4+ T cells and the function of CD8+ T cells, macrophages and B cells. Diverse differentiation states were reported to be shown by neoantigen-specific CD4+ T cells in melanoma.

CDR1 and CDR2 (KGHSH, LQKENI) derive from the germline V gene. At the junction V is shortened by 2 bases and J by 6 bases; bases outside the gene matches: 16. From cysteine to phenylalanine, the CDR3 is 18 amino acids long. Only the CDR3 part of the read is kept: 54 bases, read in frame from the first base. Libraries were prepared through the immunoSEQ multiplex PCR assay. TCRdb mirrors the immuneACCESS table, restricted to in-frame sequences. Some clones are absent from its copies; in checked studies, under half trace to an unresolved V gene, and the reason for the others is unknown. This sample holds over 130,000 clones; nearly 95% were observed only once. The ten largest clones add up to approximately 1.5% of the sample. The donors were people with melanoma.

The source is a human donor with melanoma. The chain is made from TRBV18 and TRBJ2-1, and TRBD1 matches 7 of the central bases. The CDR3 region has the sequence CASSPIAGQAQLRNEQFF. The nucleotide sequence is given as TGTGCCAGCTCACCAATAGCTGGACAGGCTCAACTACGCAATGAGCAGTTCTTC.